The sequence of this T cell receptor beta chain was determined in a study of blood T cells in healthy people across ages. Overall study: There was about one barcoded beta molecule captured by template switching per two T cells.

Note on this clonotype: Its target is not known.

V was trimmed by 1 base and J by 0 bases, leaving 10 bases between them. This CDR3 has 16 amino acids. The germline gives CDR1 SGHRS, CDR2 YFSETQ. The sample, about 9.2 milliliters of peripheral blood, was drawn from each donor. With a J-beta primer mix and a sample-barcoded 5' primer, a second PCR ran roughly 6 to 12 cycles. TCRdb independently ran MiXCR on the 5' RACE reads; one entry per CDR3 protein. The sample holds about 1.1 million distinct CDR3 sequences, approximately 38% seen once. Study-wide results and caveats: Higher naive T cell percentage went strongly together with higher TCR beta diversity. Nothing was known about donor CMV status, and this possibly confounded expanded clonotype changes.

The specimen sequenced was blood. The chain combines TRBV5-1 with TRBJ2-2; the D is unclear. This clonotype was obtained from a man between 18 and 29 years old in good health. DNA for the CDR3: TGCGCCAGCAGCTTGCGAGAACAAGCGAACACCGGGGAGCTGTTTTTT. Its translation: CASSLREQANTGELFF.